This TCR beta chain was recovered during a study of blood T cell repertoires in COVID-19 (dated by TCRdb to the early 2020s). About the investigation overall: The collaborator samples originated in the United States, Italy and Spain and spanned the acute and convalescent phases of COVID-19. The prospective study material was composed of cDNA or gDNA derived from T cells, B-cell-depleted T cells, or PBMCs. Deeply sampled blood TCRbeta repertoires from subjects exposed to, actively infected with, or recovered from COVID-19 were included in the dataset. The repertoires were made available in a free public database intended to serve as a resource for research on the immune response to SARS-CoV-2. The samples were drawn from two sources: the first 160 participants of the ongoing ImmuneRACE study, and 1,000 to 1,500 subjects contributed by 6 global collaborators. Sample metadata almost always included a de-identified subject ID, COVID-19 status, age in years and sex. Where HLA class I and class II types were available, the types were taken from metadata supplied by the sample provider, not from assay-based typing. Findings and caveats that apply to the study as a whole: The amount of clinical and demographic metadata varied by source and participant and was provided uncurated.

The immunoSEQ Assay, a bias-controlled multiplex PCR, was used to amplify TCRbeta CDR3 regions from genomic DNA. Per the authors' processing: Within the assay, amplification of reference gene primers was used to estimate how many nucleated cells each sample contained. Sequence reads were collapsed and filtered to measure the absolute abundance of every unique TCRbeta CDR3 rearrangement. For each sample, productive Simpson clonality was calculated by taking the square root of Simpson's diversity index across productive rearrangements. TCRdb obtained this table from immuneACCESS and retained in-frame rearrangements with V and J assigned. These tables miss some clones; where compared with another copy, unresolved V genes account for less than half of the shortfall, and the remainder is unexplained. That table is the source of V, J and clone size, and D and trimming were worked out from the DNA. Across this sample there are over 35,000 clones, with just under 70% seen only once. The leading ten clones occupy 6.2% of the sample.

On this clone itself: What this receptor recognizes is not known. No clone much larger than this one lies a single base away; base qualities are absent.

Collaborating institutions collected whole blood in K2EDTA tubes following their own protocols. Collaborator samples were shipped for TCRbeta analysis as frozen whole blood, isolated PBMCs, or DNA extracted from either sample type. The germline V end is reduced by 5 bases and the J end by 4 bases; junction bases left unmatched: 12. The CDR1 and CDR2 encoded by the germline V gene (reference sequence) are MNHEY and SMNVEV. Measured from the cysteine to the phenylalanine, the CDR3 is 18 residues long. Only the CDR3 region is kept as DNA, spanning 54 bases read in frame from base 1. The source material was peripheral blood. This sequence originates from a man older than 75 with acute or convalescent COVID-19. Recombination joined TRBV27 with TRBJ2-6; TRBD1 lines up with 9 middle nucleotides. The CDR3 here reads CASSSPPGQGGGANVLTF. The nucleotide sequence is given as TGTGCCAGCAGTAGCCCCCCGGGACAGGGTGGCGGGGCCAACGTCCTGACTTTC. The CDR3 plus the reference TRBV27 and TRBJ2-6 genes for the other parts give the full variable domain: EAQVTQNPRYLITVTGKKLTVTCSQNMNHEYMSWYRQDPGLGLRQIYYSMNVEVTDKGDVPEGYKVSRKEKRNFPLILESPSPNQTSLYFCASSSPPGQGGGANVLTFGAGSRLTVL.